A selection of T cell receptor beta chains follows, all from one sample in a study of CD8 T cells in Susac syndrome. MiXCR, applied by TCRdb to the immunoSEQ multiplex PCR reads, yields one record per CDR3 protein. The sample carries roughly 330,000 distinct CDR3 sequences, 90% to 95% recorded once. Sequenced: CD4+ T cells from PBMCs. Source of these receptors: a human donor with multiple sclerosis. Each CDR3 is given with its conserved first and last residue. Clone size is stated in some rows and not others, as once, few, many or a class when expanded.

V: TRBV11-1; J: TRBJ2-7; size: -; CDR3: CASSLDGVYEQYF
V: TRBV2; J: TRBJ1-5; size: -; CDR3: CASSDWPGQGQPQHF
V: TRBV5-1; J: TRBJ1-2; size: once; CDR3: CASSYGQGAFEGYTF
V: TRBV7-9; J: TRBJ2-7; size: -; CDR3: CASSQSGTGSSYEQYF
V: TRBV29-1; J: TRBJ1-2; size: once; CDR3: CSVGVRARGYGYTF
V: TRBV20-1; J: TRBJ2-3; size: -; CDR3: CSARDYFRTNTDTQYF
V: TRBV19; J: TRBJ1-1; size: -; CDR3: CASSLGTGGITEAFF
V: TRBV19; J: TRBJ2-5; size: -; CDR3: CASSTRGGLAVQETQYF
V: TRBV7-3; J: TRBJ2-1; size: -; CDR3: CASSSGTANNEQFF
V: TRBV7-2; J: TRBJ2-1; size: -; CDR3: CASSLAITSSYNEQFF
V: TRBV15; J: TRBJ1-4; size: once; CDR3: CATSFGHRSTNEKLFF
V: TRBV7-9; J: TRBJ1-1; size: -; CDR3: CASSLSSNGPRGTEAFF
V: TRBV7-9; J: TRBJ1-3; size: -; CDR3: CASSLRDGNTIYF
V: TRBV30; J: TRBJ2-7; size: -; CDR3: CAWSVLLGGEQYF
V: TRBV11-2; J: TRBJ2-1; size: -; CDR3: CASTGMKQGYNEQFF
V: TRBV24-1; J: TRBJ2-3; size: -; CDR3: CATGDLGGGVMDTQYF
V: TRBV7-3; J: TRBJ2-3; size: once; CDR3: CASSVGTPSTDTQYF
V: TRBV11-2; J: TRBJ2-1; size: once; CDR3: CASRGGTPNEQFF
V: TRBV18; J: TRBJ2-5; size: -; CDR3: CASSPQRDRETQYF
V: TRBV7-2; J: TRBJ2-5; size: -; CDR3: CASSLAGTGEETQYF
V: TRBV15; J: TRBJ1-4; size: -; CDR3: CATAWSEGKLFF
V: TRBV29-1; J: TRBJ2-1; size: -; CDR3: CSVAWGHTLSEQFF
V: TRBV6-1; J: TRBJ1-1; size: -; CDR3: CASSELEGSDTEAFF
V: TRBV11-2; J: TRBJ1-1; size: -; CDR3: CASSPQTDRSMNTEAFF
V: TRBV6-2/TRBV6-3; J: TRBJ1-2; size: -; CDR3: CASSYPSRTNYGYTF
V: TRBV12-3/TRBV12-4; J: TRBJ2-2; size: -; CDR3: CASTKGFPGELFF
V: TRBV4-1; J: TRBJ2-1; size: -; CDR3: CASSQFGVGEQFF
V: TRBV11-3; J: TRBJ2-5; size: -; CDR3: CASSFSGRAWETQYF
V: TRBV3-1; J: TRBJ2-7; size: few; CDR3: CASSRVSYEQYF
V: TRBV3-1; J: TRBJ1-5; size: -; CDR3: CASSATDREGPQHF
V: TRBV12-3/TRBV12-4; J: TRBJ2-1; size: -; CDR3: CASSLGVSSYNEQFF
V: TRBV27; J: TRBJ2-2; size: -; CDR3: CASMYGDGRTGELFF